This is a list of T cell receptor beta chains from one sample in a study of blood T cell repertoires in COVID-19. The method was immunoSEQ multiplex PCR; TCRdb's version includes in-frame clones alone and lacks a portion of them. This sample carries a few hundred thousand clones, roughly 85% of them seen once, and the ten largest clones take 7.2%. Sequences were obtained from peripheral blood. These receptors were taken from a human donor in a cohort sampled during active COVID-19. Each CDR3 is given with its conserved first and last residue. Fields, in order: D gene, J gene, V gene, clone size, CDR3 length, CDR3 protein, CDR3 DNA. D genes are given only for firm matches. Clone size is not always given. Where it is, it says once, few, many or a class for expanded clones.

>.|TRBJ1-5|TRBV7-9|few|13
CASSLSGNQPQHF
TGTGCCAGCAGCTTATCTGGCAATCAGCCCCAGCATTTT
>.|TRBJ2-3|TRBV19|.|11
CASSIADTQYF
TGTGCCAGTAGTATAGCGGATACGCAGTATTTT
>.|TRBJ2-7|TRBV19|.|11
CASSIGQWMSF
TGTGCCAGTAGTATCGGACAGTGGATGTCCTTC
>TRBD1|TRBJ1-2|TRBV29-1|.|16
CSASGQTGQTYYGYTF
TGCAGCGCTAGTGGGCAGACAGGGCAAACCTACTATGGCTACACCTTC
>.|TRBJ1-5|TRBV5-4|.|13
CASMDSPNQPQHF
TGTGCCAGCATGGACAGCCCCAATCAGCCCCAGCATTTT
>TRBD2|TRBJ2-1|TRBV5-6|once|15
CASSQAGGPRNEQFF
TGTGCCAGCAGCCAAGCGGGGGGGCCGAGGAATGAGCAGTTCTTC
>.|TRBJ1-1|TRBV20-1|.|11
CSARDRGLVFF
TGCAGTGCTAGAGATAGGGGTCTTGTTTTCTTT
>TRBD1|TRBJ2-1|TRBV3-1/TRBV3-2|.|15
CASSPPGQGYNEQFF
TGTGCCAGCAGCCCCCCGGGACAGGGATACAATGAGCAGTTCTTC
>.|TRBJ1-2|TRBV7-9|.|14
CASSQRQTNYGYTF
TGTGCCAGCAGCCAGAGGCAGACTAACTATGGCTACACCTTC
>.|TRBJ1-1|TRBV9|few|12
CASSVVGREAFF
TGTGCCAGCAGCGTGGTGGGGAGGGAAGCTTTCTTT
>TRBD1|TRBJ1-5|TRBV28|.|15
CASSRTGGVGQPQHF
TGTGCCAGCAGTCGAACAGGGGGCGTTGGACAGCCCCAGCATTTT
>.|TRBJ2-1|TRBV10-3|.|17
CAISESGQGIGNNEQFF
TGTGCCATCAGTGAGTCGGGTCAGGGTATTGGTAACAATGAGCAGTTCTTC
>.|TRBJ1-2|TRBV21-1|.|17
CASSKVGPGKFLYGYTF
TGTGCCAGCAGCAAAGTGGGGCCAGGGAAATTCCTCTATGGCTACACCTTC
>.|TRBJ2-2|TRBV6-4|.|12
CASRGPTGELFF
TGTGCCAGCAGGGGGCCCACCGGGGAGCTGTTTTTT
>TRBD1|TRBJ1-1|TRBV15|.|14
CATSRGTGGEKAFF
TGTGCCACCAGCAGAGGGACAGGTGGGGAGAAAGCTTTCTTT
>TRBD2|TRBJ2-1|TRBV5-1|.|20
CASSLAGKLAGGPSYNEQFF
TGCGCCAGCAGCTTGGCCGGTAAACTAGCGGGGGGGCCTTCCTACAATGAGCAGTTCTTC
>TRBD2|TRBJ2-1|TRBV7-2|.|13
CASSPRGGREQFF
TGTGCCAGCAGCCCACGGGGGGGCCGGGAGCAGTTCTTC
>TRBD2|TRBJ2-3|TRBV2|.|15
CASTPWGLDPDTQYF
TGTGCCAGCACCCCCTGGGGACTAGACCCAGATACGCAGTATTTT
>.|TRBJ1-2|TRBV5-1|.|13
CASSQQVWYGYTF
TGCGCCAGCAGCCAACAGGTCTGGTATGGCTACACCTTC
>TRBD1|TRBJ2-4|TRBV18|.|13
CASSPGQQNIQYF
TGTGCCAGCTCCCCGGGACAGCAAAACATTCAGTACTTC
>TRBD2|TRBJ2-7|TRBV14|few|13
CASSREGAYEQYF
TGTGCCAGCAGCCGGGAGGGTGCCTACGAGCAGTACTTC
>.|TRBJ1-1|TRBV30|.|13
CAWSVAGSTEAFF
TGTGCCTGGAGTGTTGCGGGATCCACTGAAGCTTTCTTT
>TRBD1|TRBJ1-1|TRBV30|.|13
CAWSRGGNTEAFF
TGTGCCTGGTCCCGAGGGGGCAACACTGAAGCTTTCTTT
>TRBD2|TRBJ2-3|TRBV3-1/TRBV3-2|.|16
CASSLGLAGNTDTQYF
TGTGCCAGCAGCCTGGGACTAGCGGGGAACACAGATACGCAGTATTTT
>.|TRBJ2-1|TRBV11-2|.|14
CASRLSNSYNEQFF
TGTGCCAGCAGGCTCAGTAACTCCTACAATGAGCAGTTCTTC
>.|TRBJ2-3|TRBV5-1|once|14
CASSPGPSTDTQYF
TGCGCCAGCAGCCCAGGTCCTAGCACAGATACGCAGTATTTT
>.|TRBJ1-2|TRBV10-3|.|13
CAISDKINYGYTF
TGTGCCATCAGTGACAAAATTAACTATGGCTACACCTTC
>.|TRBJ1-2|TRBV12-3/TRBV12-4|.|12
CASSLSLHGYTF
TGTGCCAGCAGTTTAAGCCTACATGGCTACACCTTC
>TRBD2|TRBJ2-2|TRBV5-1|few|16
CASSLILAGSTGELFF
TGCGCCAGCAGCTTGATATTAGCGGGAAGCACCGGGGAGCTGTTTTTT
>TRBD1|TRBJ1-5|TRBV11-2|.|14
CASSLAGGFQPQHF
TGTGCCAGCAGCTTGGCAGGGGGGTTTCAGCCCCAGCATTTT
>.|TRBJ1-5|TRBV6-5|.|14
CASKAGEHNQPQHF
TGTGCCAGCAAGGCAGGGGAGCACAATCAGCCCCAGCATTTT
>TRBD1|TRBJ1-2|TRBV10-3|.|13
CAITGQQGDGYTF
TGTGCCATCACGGGCCAACAGGGGGATGGCTACACCTTC
>.|TRBJ2-7|TRBV24-1|.|11
CATSRSDEQYF
TGTGCCACCAGTCGCTCGGACGAGCAGTACTTC
>.|TRBJ1-5|TRBV6-5|few|14
CASSYGGSNQPQHF
TGTGCCAGCAGTTACGGGGGGAGCAATCAGCCCCAGCATTTT
>TRBD1|TRBJ2-1|TRBV10-3|.|13
CAISLQGGNEQFF
TGTGCCATCAGCCTACAGGGGGGCAATGAGCAGTTCTTC
>.|TRBJ1-1|TRBV6-5|.|13
CASSSQGIGKAFF
TGTGCCAGCAGTTCCCAGGGCATAGGAAAAGCTTTCTTT
>.|TRBJ1-6|TRBV6-1|.|17
CASSEALRGANNSPLHF
TGTGCCAGCAGTGAAGCGCTTCGGGGGGCTAATAATTCACCCCTCCACTTT
>TRBD2|TRBJ2-4|TRBV12-3/TRBV12-4|.|13
CASSAPGGDIQYF
TGTGCCAGCAGTGCCCCTGGGGGGGACATTCAGTACTTC
>.|TRBJ2-2|TRBV24-1|.|15
CATSAEGRNTGELFF
TGTGCCACCAGTGCGGAAGGGAGGAACACCGGGGAGCTGTTTTTT
>.|TRBJ2-7|TRBV4-1|.|14
CASSQAGDSYEQYF
TGCGCCAGCAGCCAAGCAGGGGATTCCTACGAGCAGTACTTC
>.|TRBJ2-5|TRBV7-2|.|13
CASRLAGAGAQYF
TGTGCCAGCAGATTAGCAGGCGCCGGGGCCCAGTACTTC
>.|TRBJ1-5|TRBV27|.|12
CASSFLGQPQHF
TGTGCCAGCAGTTTCCTAGGTCAGCCCCAGCATTTT
>TRBD2|TRBJ2-1|TRBV11-2|.|16
CASSLLTGGSGNEQFF
TGTGCCAGCAGCCTACTCACGGGGGGGTCCGGCAATGAGCAGTTCTTC
>.|TRBJ1-1|TRBV9|.|13
CASRTGVKTEAFF
TGTGCCAGCAGGACGGGGGTGAAAACTGAAGCTTTCTTT
>.|TRBJ1-1|TRBV2|.|14
CASIVRGMNTEAFF
TGTGCCAGCATCGTTCGGGGAATGAACACTGAAGCTTTCTTT
>.|TRBJ2-3|TRBV24-1|.|17
CATSDFGPDYSTDTQYF
TGTGCCACCAGTGATTTTGGACCGGACTATTCGACGGATACGCAGTATTTT
>TRBD1|TRBJ1-2|TRBV5-8|.|15
CASSLPGTGGFGYTF
TGTGCCAGCAGCTTACCCGGGACAGGGGGCTTCGGCTACACCTTC
>.|TRBJ1-2|TRBV5-8|.|14
CASRVGHGPYGYTF
TGTGCCAGCAGGGTGGGACACGGCCCTTATGGCTACACCTTC
>TRBD1|TRBJ1-6|TRBV19|few|14
CASSKTGGMGPLHF
TGTGCCAGTAGTAAAACAGGGGGCATGGGGCCCCTCCACTTT
>TRBD2|TRBJ2-2|TRBV5-1|.|17
CASSYRLAGLNTGELFF
TGCGCCAGCAGCTACCGACTAGCGGGCCTGAACACCGGGGAGCTGTTTTTT
>.|TRBJ2-3|TRBV9|few|14
CASSVFRPGGTQYF
TGTGCCAGCAGCGTATTTCGACCCGGCGGTACGCAGTATTTT
>TRBD1|TRBJ2-5|TRBV7-3|.|15
CASSLTGQGGETQYF
TGTGCCAGCAGCTTAACGGGACAGGGCGGGGAGACCCAGTACTTC
>.|TRBJ1-1|TRBV11-3|.|13
CASSFVRDTEAFF
TGTGCCAGCAGCTTCGTACGGGACACTGAAGCTTTCTTT
>TRBD2|TRBJ2-1|TRBV19|.|15
CASSRSGRGYNEQFF
TGTGCCAGTAGCCGCTCGGGGAGGGGTTACAATGAGCAGTTCTTC
>.|TRBJ1-5|TRBV19|.|13
CASSISGDQPQHF
TGTGCCAGTAGTATATCCGGTGATCAGCCCCAGCATTTT